This T cell receptor (beta chain) was profiled in a study of OX40 agonist ivuxolimab in advanced cancers. A note on the overall study: Ivuxolimab was a fully human IgG2 agonistic monoclonal antibody targeting the costimulatory receptor OX40 (CD134). Partial responses occurred in three dose-escalation patients: two with cutaneous melanoma and one with hepatocellular carcinoma. Among the roughly 52 dose-escalation patients, approximately 20 had hepatocellular carcinoma, 15 or so melanoma, 9 renal cell carcinoma and 9 head and neck cancer. The dose-escalation cohort was about 86% male with a mean age of about 65 years, ranging from about 20 to 85. Intravenous ivuxolimab was administered to patients every 2 weeks at six dose levels: 0.01, 0.1, 0.3, 1.5, 3 and 10 mg/kg. Prior anti-PD-1, anti-PD-L1 or anti-CTLA-4 therapy was permitted, and checkpoint inhibitors had been received by approximately 39% of dose-escalation patients. The paper describes the monotherapy dose-escalation part (N = 52 patients) of the phase I trial of ivuxolimab. The point of sequencing TCRbeta in the periphery was to test whether ivuxolimab changed TCR sequence diversity and drove clonal T-cell expansion. Study-level results and caveats: On average, CD8+ T cells showed more expanded clones than CD4+ T cells after ivuxolimab. The antigen specificity of the clonally expanded peripheral T cells was not determined. At doses from 0.1 to 3.0 mg/kg, clonal expansion was seen in both CD4+ and CD8+ blood T cells between baseline and week 6. In partial responders in the 0.1-3.0 mg/kg groups, normalized peripheral clonal expansion was found to be among the lowest, especially among CD8+ T cells. Low levels of normalized T-cell clonal expansion were also seen in some patients who did not respond.

The trial excluded patients who had a history of autoimmune disease or were on systemic immunosuppression. In every dose cohort, peripheral blood was drawn for TCR sequencing at baseline, cycle 4 day 1, and cycle 7 day 1. Samples came from an open-label, multicenter, first-in-human phase I dose-escalation trial of ivuxolimab. Adults with locally advanced or metastatic melanoma, renal cell, hepatocellular, or head and neck squamous cell carcinoma were enrolled in the trial. Before TCR sequencing, CD4+ T cells and CD8+ T cells were sorted from peripheral blood as separate populations. To note about this clone: The antigen it binds to is not known. No base-level quality is on record; no much larger clone is a single base apart.

Sequences LNHNV (CDR1) and YYDKDF (CDR2) are obtained from the germline V gene (reference sequence). Germline trimming amounts to 0 bases on V and 4 bases on J, with 9 as the count of junction bases outside the gene matches. The CDR3 numbers 17 residues from cysteine through phenylalanine. Kept here is only the CDR3 DNA, which spans 51 bases and is read in frame from base 1. Genomic DNA was isolated from the sorted cells so that the TCRbeta CDR3 region could be sequenced. TCRbeta CDR3 regions were sequenced using the immunoSEQ Assay. The clones in this table, taken by TCRdb from immuneACCESS, are in-frame only. Not every clone is retained; where verified, under half of the shortfall comes from an unresolved V gene, and the cause of the rest is unknown. The sample includes 90,000 to 100,000 clones, with about 96% observed a single time. Clones ranked in the top ten supply roughly 2% of the sample.

Sequenced here: CD4+ or CD8+ T cells sorted from blood, sampled in a trial of the OX40 agonist ivuxolimab. This clonotype was obtained from an adult with an advanced solid tumor such as melanoma, head and neck, liver or kidney cancer. Rearrangement joined TRBV15 to TRBJ1-2; the junction holds 9 bases that match TRBD1. The CDR3 is CATSREELGQGSYGYTF. The sequenced DNA: TGTGCCACCAGCAGAGAAGAGTTGGGACAGGGAAGCTATGGCTACACCTTC.